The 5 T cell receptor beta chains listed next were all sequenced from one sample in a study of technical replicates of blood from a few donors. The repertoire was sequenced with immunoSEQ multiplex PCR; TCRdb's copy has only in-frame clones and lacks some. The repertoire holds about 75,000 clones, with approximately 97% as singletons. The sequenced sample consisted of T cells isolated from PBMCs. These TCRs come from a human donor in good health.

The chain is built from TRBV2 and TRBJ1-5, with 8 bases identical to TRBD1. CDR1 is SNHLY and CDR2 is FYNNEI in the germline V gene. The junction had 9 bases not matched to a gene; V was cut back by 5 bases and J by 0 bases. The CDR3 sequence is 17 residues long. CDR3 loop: CASSLGQGPFSNQPQHF. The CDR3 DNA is TGTGCCAGCAGTCTCGGACAGGGACCTTTTAGCAATCAGCCCCAGCATTTT.

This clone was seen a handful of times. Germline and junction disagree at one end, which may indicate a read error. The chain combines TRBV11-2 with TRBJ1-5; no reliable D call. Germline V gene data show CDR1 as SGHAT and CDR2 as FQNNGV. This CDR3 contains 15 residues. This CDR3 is CASSLGGAGNPPQHF. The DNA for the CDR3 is TGTGCCAGCAGCTTAGGGGGAGCTGGTAATCCGCCCCAGCATTTT.

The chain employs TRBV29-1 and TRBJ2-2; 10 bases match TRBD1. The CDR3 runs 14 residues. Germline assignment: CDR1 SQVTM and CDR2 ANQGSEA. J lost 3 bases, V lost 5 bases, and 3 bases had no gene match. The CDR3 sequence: CSVWGQGYTGELFF. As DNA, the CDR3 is TGCAGCGTTTGGGGACAGGGGTACACCGGGGAGCTGTTTTTT.

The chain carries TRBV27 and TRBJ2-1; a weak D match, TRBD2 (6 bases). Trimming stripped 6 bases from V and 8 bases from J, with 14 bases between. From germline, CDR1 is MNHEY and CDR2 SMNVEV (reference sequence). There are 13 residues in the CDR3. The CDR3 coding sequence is TGTGCCAGCAGACTAGCCTATCGGGATGAGCAGTTCTTC. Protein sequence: CASRLAYRDEQFF.

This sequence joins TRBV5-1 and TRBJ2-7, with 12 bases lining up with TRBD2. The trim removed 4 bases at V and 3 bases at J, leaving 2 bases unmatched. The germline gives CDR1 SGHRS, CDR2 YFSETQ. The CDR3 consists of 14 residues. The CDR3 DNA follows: TGCGCCAGCAGCAAGACTAGCGGGAGCTACGAGCAGTACTTC. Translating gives CASSKTSGSYEQYF.